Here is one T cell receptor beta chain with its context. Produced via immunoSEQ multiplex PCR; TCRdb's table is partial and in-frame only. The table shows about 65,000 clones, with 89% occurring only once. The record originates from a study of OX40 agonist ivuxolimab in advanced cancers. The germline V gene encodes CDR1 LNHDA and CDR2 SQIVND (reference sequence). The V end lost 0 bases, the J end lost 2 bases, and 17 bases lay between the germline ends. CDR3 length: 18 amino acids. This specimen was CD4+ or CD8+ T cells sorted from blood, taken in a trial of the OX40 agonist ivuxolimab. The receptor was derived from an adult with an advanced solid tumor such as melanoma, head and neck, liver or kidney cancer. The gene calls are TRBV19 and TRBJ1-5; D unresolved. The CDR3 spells CASSIDLGLPRGNQPQHF. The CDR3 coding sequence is TGTGCCAGTAGTATAGATTTGGGTCTACCGCGTGGCAATCAGCCCCAGCATTTT.